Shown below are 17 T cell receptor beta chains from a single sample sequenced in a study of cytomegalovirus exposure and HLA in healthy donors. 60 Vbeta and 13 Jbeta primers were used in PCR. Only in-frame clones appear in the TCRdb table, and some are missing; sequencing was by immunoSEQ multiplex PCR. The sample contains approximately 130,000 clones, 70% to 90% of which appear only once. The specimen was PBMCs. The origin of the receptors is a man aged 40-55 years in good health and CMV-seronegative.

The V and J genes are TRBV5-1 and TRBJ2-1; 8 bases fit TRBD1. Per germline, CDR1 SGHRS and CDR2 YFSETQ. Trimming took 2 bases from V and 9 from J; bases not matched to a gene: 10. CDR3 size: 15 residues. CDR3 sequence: CASSFYEQGVSEQFF. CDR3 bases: TGCGCCAGCAGCTTTTACGAACAGGGGGTTTCTGAGCAGTTCTTC.

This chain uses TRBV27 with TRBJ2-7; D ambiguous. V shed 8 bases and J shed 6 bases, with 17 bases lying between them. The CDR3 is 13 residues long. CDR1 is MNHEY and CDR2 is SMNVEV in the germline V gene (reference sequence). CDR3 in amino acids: CASGLRIPSEQYF. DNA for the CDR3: TGTGCCAGCGGCTTGCGGATCCCGAGCGAGCAGTACTTC.

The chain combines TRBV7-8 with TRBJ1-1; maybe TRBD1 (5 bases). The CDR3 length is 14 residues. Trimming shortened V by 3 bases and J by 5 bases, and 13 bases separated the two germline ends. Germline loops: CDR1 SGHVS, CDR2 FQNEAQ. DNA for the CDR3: TGTGCCAGCAGCTTGGACGACAGAGAGACTGAAGCTTTCTTT. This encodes CASSLDDRETEAFF.

In nucleotides, the CDR3 is TGTGCCAGCAGTATGACTAGCTCCTACAATGAGCAGTTCTTC. It translates to CASSMTSSYNEQFF. This chain uses TRBV2 with TRBJ2-1; D might be TRBD2 (6 bases). CDR3 length equals 14 residues. Germline CDR1 is SNHLY and CDR2 is FYNNEI. V shed 5 bases and J shed 0 bases, with 8 bases lying between them.

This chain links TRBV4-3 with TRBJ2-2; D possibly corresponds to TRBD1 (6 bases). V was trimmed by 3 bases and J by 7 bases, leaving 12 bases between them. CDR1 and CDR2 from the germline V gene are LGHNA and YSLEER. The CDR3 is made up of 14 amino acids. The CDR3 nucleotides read TGCGCCAGCAGCCAGAACAGGGATGGCGGGGAGCTGTTTTTT. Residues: CASSQNRDGGELFF.

CDR3 residues: CASSITGELFF. CDR3 bases: TGTGCCAGTAGCATCACCGGGGAGCTGTTTTTT. The V gene is TRBV19, the J gene TRBJ2-2; D not certain. Trimming removed 6 bases at V and 4 bases at J, with 3 bases between. The germline V gene has CDR1 LNHDA and CDR2 SQIVND (reference sequence). This CDR3 region has 11 residues.

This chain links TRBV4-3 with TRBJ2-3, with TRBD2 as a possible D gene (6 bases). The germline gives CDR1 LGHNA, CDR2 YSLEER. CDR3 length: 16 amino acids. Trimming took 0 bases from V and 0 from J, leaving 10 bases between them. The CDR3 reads CASSQEVSGSTDTQYF. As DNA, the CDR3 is TGCGCCAGCAGCCAAGAGGTTAGCGGAAGCACAGATACGCAGTATTTT.

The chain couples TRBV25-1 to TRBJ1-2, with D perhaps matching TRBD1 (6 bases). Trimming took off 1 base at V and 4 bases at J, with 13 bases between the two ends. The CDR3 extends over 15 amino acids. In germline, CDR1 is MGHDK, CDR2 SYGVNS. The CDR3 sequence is CASSELEQGAYGYTF. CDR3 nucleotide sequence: TGTGCCAGCAGTGAATTGGAACAGGGCGCCTATGGCTACACCTTC.

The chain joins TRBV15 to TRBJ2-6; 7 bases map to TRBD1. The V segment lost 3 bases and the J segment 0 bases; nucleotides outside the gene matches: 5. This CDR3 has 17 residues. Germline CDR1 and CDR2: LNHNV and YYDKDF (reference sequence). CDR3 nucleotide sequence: TGTGCCACCAGCAGGGGACAGATAAGCTCTGGGGCCAACGTCCTGACTTTC. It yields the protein CATSRGQISSGANVLTF.

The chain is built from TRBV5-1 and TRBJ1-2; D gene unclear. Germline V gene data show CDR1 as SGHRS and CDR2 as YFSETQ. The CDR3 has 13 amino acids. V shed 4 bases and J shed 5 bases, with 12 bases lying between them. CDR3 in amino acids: CASSLWERYGYTF. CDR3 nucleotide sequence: TGCGCCAGCAGCCTGTGGGAGCGGTATGGCTACACCTTC.

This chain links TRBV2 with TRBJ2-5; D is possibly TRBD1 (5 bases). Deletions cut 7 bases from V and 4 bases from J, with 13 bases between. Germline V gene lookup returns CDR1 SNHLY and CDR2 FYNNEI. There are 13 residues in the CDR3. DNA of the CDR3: TGTGCCAGCACCGTGCAGGGCATAGAGACCCAGTACTTC. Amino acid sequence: CASTVQGIETQYF.

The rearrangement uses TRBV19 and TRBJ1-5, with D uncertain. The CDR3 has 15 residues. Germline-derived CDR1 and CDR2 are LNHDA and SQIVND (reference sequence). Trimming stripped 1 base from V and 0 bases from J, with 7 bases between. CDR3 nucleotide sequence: TGTGCCAGTAGTATAGGAGCGTATAGCAATCAGCCCCAGCATTTT. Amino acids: CASSIGAYSNQPQHF.

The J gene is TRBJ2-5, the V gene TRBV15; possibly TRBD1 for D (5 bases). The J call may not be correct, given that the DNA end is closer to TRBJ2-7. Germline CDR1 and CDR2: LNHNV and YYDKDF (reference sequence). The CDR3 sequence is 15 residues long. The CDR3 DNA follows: TGTGCCACCAGCACCTCCCGACAGAGCTCCTACGAGCAGTACTTC. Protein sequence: CATSTSRQSSYEQYF.

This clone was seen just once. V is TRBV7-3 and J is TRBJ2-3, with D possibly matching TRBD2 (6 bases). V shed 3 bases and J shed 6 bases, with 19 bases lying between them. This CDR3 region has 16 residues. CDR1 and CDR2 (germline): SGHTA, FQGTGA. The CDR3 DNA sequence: TGTGCCAGCAGCTTCCGCCGGCTAGCGTTCAGTGATACGCAGTATTTT. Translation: CASSFRRLAFSDTQYF.

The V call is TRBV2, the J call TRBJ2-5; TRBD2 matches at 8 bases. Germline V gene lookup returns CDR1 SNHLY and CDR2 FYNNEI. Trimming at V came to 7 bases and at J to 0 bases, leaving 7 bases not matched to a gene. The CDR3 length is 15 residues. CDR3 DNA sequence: TGTGCCAGCACCGGGAGGGGGACTAACCAAGAGACCCAGTACTTC. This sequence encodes CASTGRGTNQETQYF.

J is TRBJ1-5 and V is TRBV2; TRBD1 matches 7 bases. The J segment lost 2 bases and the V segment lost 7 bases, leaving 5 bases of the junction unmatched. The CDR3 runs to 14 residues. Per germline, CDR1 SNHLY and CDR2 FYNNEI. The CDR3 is CASTPDRGNQPQHF. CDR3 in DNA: TGTGCCAGCACCCCCGACAGGGGCAATCAGCCCCAGCATTTT.

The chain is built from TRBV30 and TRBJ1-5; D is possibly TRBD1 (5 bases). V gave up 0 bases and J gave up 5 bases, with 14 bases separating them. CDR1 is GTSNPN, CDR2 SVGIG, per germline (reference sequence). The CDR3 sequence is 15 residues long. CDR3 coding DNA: TGTGCCTGGAGTGTACTTAAGGGGTTCGATCAGCCCCAGCATTTT. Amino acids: CAWSVLKGFDQPQHF.